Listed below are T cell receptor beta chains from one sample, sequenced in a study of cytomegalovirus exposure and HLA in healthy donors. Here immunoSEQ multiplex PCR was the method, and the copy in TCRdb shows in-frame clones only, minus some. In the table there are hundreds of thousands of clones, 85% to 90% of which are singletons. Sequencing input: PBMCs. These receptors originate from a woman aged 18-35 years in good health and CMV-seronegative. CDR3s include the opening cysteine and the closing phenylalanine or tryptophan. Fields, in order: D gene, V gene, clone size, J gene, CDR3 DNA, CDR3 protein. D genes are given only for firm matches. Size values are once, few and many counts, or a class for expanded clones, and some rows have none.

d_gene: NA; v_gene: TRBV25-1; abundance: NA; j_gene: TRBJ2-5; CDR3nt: TGTGCCAGCAGTGAGGAGCTTGGAGTCGGAGGGACCCAGTACTTC; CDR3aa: CASSEELGVGGTQYF
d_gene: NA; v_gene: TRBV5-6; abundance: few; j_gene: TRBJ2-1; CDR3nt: TGTGCCAGCAGCTTGGGGGTTCCGGGCAATGAGCAGTTCTTC; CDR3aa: CASSLGVPGNEQFF
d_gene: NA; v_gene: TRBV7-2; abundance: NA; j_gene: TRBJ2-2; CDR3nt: TGTGCCAGCAGCTTAGCGCGACTCCTGAACACCGGGGAGCTGTTTTTT; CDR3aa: CASSLARLLNTGELFF
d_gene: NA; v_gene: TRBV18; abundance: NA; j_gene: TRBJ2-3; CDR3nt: TGTGCCAGCTCACCGCCGGGACTTACGAGCACAGATACGCAGTATTTT; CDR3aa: CASSPPGLTSTDTQYF
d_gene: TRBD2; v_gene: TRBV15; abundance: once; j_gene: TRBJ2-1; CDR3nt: TGTGCCACCAGCAGAGAGGGGGTAGCGGGAATTTACAATGAGCAGTTCTTC; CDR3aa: CATSREGVAGIYNEQFF
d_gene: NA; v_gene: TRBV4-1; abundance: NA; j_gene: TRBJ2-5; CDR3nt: TGCGCCAGCAGCCAGATCCAGACAGGTCAAGAGACCCAGTACTTC; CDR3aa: CASSQIQTGQETQYF
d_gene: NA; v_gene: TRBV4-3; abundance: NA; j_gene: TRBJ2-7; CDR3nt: TGCGCCAGCAGCCATTCGCGGGTGTCCTCCTACGAGCAGTACTTC; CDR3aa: CASSHSRVSSYEQYF
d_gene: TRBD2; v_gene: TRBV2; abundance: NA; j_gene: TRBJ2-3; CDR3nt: TGTGCCAGCAGTCTCGGGGGGGGGAGTGCAGATACGCAGTATTTT; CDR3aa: CASSLGGGSADTQYF
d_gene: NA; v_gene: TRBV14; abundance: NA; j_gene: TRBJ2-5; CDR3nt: TGTGCCAGCAGCCAAGATCTTCCAGGGCTACAAGAGACCCAGTACTTC; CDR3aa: CASSQDLPGLQETQYF
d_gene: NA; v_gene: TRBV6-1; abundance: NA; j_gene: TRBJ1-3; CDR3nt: TGTGCCAGCGCAAGAACAGTTACCTCTGGAAACACCATATATTTT; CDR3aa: CASARTVTSGNTIYF
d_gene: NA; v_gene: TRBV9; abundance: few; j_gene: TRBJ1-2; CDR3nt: TGTGCCAGCAGCGTAGAGGGGCACTATGGCTACACCTTC; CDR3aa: CASSVEGHYGYTF
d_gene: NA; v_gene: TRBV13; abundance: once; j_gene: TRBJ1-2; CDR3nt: TGTGCCAGCAGCCTAACCAATCCGAGACTCTATGGCTACACCTTC; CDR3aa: CASSLTNPRLYGYTF
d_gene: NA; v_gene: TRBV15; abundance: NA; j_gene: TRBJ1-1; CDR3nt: TGTGCCACCAGCAGAGAATTGGGCAGGGTAAACACTGAAGCTTTCTTT; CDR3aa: CATSRELGRVNTEAFF
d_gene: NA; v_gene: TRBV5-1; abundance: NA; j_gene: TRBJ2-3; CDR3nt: TGCGCCAGCAGCTTGGGTCAGGCTGGGGATACGCAGTATTTT; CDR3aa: CASSLGQAGDTQYF
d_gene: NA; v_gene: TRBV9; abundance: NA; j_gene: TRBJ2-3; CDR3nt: TGTGCCAGCAGCGTAGCCACTAGCCGGTCTGATACGCAGTATTTT; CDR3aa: CASSVATSRSDTQYF
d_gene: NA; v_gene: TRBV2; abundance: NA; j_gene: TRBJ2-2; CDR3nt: TGTGCCAGCAGTGAGGGCGAGGGATCCGGGGAGCTGTTTTTT; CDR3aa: CASSEGEGSGELFF
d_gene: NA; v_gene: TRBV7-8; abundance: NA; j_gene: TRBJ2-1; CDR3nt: TGTGCCAGCAGCCTCTCAGCCGGGTTTGACTACAATGAGCAGTTCTTC; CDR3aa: CASSLSAGFDYNEQFF
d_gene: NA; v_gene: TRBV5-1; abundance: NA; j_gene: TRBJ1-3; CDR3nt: TGCGCCAGCAGCGCGACAGTATTCGGCGGAAACACCATATATTTT; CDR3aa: CASSATVFGGNTIYF
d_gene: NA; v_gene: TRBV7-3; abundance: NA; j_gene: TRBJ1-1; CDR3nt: TGTGCCAGCAGCTTAATCAAGGGTTCGGGGGCTTTCTTT; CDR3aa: CASSLIKGSGAFF
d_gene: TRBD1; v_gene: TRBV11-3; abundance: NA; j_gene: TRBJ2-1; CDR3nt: TGTGCCAGCCGGGACAGATCTAACAATGAGCAGTTCTTC; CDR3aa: CASRDRSNNEQFF
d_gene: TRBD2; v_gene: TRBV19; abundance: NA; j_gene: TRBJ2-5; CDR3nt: TGTGCCAGTAGTCCGGGAGGGGAGACCCAGTACTTC; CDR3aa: CASSPGGETQYF
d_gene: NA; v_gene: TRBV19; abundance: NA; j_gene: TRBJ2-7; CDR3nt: TGTGCCAGTAGTATGGGCTTACCTTACGAGCAGTACTTC; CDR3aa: CASSMGLPYEQYF
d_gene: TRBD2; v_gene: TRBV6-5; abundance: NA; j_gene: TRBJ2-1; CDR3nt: TGTGCCAGCAGTTACTCGGGACTAGCGGGCGACAATGAGCAGTTCTTC; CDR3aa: CASSYSGLAGDNEQFF
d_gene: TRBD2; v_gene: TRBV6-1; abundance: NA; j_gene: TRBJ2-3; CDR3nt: TGTGCCAGCAGTGTCGGGCAGCGGGGTGCCACAGATACGCAGTATTTT; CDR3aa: CASSVGQRGATDTQYF
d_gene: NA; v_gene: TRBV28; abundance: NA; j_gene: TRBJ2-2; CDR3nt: TGTGCCAGCAGTCGGGGGACAGCGAACACCGGGGAGCTGTTTTTT; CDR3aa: CASSRGTANTGELFF
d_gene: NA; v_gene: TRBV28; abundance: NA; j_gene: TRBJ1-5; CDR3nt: TGTGCCAGCAGTTTGGGGGGACGTGGAAGAGGGCAGCCCCAGCATTTT; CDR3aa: CASSLGGRGRGQPQHF
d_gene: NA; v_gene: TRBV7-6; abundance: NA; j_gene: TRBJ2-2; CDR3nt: TGTGCCAGCAGCTTAGCGGACATGAACACCGGGGAGCTGTTTTTT; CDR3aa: CASSLADMNTGELFF
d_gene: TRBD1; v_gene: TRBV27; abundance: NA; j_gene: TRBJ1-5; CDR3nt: TGTGCCAGCAGCCGGACAGGGCTCCAGCCCCAGCATTTT; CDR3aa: CASSRTGLQPQHF
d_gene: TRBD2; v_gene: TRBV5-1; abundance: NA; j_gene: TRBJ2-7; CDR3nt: TGCGCCAGCAGCAGCGGGATCTCCTACGAGCAGTACTTC; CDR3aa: CASSSGISYEQYF
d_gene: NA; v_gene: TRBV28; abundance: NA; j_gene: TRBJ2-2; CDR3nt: TGTGCCAGCAGTTTCGCGGGTCCCGCGAACACCGGGGAGCTGTTTTTT; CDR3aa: CASSFAGPANTGELFF
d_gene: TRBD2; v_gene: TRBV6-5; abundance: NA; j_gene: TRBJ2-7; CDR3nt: TGTGCCAGCAGCGCCCGGGGGGGCGCATTATACGAGCAGTACTTC; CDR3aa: CASSARGGALYEQYF
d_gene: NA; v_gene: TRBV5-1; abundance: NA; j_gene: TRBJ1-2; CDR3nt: TGCGCCAGCAGCTTGGCTAGCGGACAGTTAATGAGGTATGGCTACACCTTC; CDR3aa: CASSLASGQLMRYGYTF